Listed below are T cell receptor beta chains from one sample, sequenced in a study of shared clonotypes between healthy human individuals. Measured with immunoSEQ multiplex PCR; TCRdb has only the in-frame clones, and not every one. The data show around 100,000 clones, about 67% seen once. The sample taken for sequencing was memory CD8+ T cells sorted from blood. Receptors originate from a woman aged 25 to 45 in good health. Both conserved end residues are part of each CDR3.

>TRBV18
CASSKMRGSYEQYF
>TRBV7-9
CASSPKSYYEQYF
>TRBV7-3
CASSSSWNNEQFF
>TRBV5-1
CASSPRDSSQETQYF
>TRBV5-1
CASRSDRYHEQYF
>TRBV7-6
CASSLGNRYEQYF
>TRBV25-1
CASSPDRGLGEQYF
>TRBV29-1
CSVDAGQASGNTIYF
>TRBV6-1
CGTALAPSYNEQFF
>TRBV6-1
CASSEEEGSASPLHF
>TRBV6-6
CASSGDGESQPQHF
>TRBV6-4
CASSELAGSGRETQYF
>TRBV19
CASSIRSDSPLHF
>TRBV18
CASSPSRPENGYTF
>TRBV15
CATSTQWDQPQHF
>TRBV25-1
CASGSGSYYNEQFF